This T cell receptor (beta chain) is from a study of beta chain features in type 1 diabetes. In its sample, this clone was seen a few times. What it binds is not known. Sequenced material consisted of expressed TCRB transcripts (all of the isolated RNA was reverse transcribed). Method: immunoSEQ multiplex PCR; TCRdb's copy keeps in-frame clones and lacks some. The sample carries about 270,000 clones, roughly an eighth recorded once. Notes on the study in general: Within each of all four CD4+ subsets, Type 1 diabetes patients had TCRB CDR3s that were moderately but significantly shorter. A closer apparent resemblance between naive, central memory and Treg TCRB repertoires was seen in patients than in healthy donors.

The receptor's source is a man aged 25-45 years with type 1 diabetes. The sample taken for sequencing was naive CD4+ T cells from blood.

The CDR3 sequence: CASSSGLAGGVYNEQFF. The CDR3 DNA is TGCGCCAGCAGCTCGGGACTAGCGGGAGGGGTCTACAATGAGCAGTTCTTC. V usage is TRBV5-1 and J usage is TRBJ2-1; 16 nucleotides match TRBD2. Trimming took 3 bases from V and 3 from J; bases not matched to a gene: 3. Germline V lookup: CDR1 SGHRS, CDR2 YFSETQ. The CDR3 has 17 amino acids. Drawing the rest from reference TRBV5-1 and TRBJ2-1, the complete variable domain is KAGVTQTPRYLIKTRGQQVTLSCSPISGHRSVSWYQQTPGQGLQFLFEYFSETQRNKGNFPGRFSGRQFSNSRSEMNVSTLELGDSALYLCASSSGLAGGVYNEQFFGPGTRLTVL.